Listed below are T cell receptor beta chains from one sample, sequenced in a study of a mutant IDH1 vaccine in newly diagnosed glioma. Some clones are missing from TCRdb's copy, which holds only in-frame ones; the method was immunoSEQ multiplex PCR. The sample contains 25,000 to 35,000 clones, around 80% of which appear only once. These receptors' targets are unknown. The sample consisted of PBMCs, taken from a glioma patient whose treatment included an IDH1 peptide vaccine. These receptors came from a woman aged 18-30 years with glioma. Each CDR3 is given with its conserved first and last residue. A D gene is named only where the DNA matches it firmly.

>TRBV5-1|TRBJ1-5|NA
TGCGCCAGCAGCTTGGCGGGGAGTCCAGGGCAGCCCCAGCATTTT
CASSLAGSPGQPQHF
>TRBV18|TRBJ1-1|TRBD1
TGTGCCAGCTCACCGATTACAGGGGGCTGGACTGAAGCTTTCTTT
CASSPITGGWTEAFF
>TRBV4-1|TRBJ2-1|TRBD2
TGCGCCAGCAGCCAAGATTGGCGGGAGAGCTATGAGCAGTTCTTC
CASSQDWRESYEQFF
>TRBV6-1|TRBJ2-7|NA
TGTGCCAGCAGTGAAGGCATATACAGGGGAGGCTACGAGCAGTACTTC
CASSEGIYRGGYEQYF
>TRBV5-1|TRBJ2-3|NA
TGCGCCAGCAGCTTGGAAAGTCCCCAGTGGGATACGCAGTATTTT
CASSLESPQWDTQYF
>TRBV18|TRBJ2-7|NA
TGTGCCAGCTCACCACCCCCGCCCAACGAGCAGTACTTC
CASSPPPPNEQYF
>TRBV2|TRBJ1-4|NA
TGTGCCAGCAGTGAACATGGGGCCGGTGAAAAACTGTTTTTT
CASSEHGAGEKLFF
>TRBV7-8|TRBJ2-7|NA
TGTGCCAGCAGGAGAGGGGGCGGGAGCTCCTACGAGCAGTACTTC
CASRRGGGSSYEQYF
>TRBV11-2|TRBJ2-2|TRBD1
TGTGCCAGCAGCTTAGATTGGGACAGGCCCGGGGAGCTGTTTTTT
CASSLDWDRPGELFF
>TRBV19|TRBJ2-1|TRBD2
TGTGCCAGCAAGACTAGCGTTCGATCCTACAATGAGCAGTTCTTC
CASKTSVRSYNEQFF
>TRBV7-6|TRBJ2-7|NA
TGTGCCAGCACCCCCGGGCAGGGGCGATCCTACGAGCAGTACTTC
CASTPGQGRSYEQYF